At least ten counts were recorded for the clone carrying this TCR beta chain. What it recognizes is unknown. The entry originates in a study of CD8 T cells in ankylosing spondylitis. Findings and caveats of the study: CD8+ cells made up the disease-linked clones, which were relatively rare in peripheral blood. As reported, disease-linked clones showed significant enrichment in matched ankylosing spondylitis synovial fluid. In reactive arthritis synovial fluid and blood, some motif variants had been reported before. A motif in TCR beta, a set of about eight highly homologous variants, appeared characteristic of ankylosing spondylitis blood.

Molecular-barcoded quantitative 5'-RACE produced these TCR beta libraries. Using its own MiXCR run on the 5' RACE reads, TCRdb lists one record per CDR3 protein. The table has around 490,000 distinct CDR3 sequences, about 5.4% seen once; the top ten hold around 3.4%. Germline V gene data show CDR1 as MNHEY and CDR2 as SVGAGI. This CDR3 contains 15 residues. V was clipped by 0 bases and J by 3 bases; unmatched bases: 2. Source material: blood, either unsorted or a sorted T cell fraction (not recorded which). The source is a male donor with ankylosing spondylitis. The chain links TRBV6-5 to TRBJ2-1; 7 nucleotides line up with TRBD2. CDR3 DNA: TGTGCCAGCAGTTACTCTGGCGGGAGCTACAATGAGCAGTTCTTC. Translating gives CASSYSGGSYNEQFF.